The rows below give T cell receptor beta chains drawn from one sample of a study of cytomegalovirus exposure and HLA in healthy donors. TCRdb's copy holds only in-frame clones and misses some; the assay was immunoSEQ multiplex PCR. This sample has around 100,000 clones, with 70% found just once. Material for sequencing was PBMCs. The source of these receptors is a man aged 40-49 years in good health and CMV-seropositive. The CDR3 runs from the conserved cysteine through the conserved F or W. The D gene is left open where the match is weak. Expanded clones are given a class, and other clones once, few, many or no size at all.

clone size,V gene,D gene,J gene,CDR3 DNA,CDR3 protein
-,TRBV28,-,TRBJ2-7,TGTGCCAGCAGTTTGGCGAGGGGGTTGAGCTCCTACGAGCAGTACTTC,CASSLARGLSSYEQYF
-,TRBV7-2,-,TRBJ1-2,TGTGCCAGGCCCCGGGGTAGTGGCTACACCTTC,CARPRGSGYTF
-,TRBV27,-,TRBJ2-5,TGTGCCAGCAGTTTAACGGGGGAGACCCAGTACTTC,CASSLTGETQYF
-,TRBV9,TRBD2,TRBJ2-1,TGTGCCAGCAGCGATAGCGGGAGTATGGATGAGCAGTTCTTC,CASSDSGSMDEQFF
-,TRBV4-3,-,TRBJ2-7,TGCGCCAGCAGCCAAGAAAGGCACCTAGGCTACGAGCAGTACTTC,CASSQERHLGYEQYF
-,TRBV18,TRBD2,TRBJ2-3,TGTGCCAGCTCCGCGGGACTAGCGGGAAGCACAGATACGCAGTATTTT,CASSAGLAGSTDTQYF
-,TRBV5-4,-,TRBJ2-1,TGTGCCAGCAGCTTGGGGGGAGCGGGCAATGAGCAGTTCTTC,CASSLGGAGNEQFF
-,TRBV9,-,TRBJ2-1,TGTGCCAGCAGCGTAGAATCCCTAGCTACGGTTAGAATCTTC,CASSVESLATVRIF
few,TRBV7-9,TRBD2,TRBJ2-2,TGTGCCAGCAGCTGGACTAGCGGGAGGAGCACCGGGGAGCTGTTTTTT,CASSWTSGRSTGELFF
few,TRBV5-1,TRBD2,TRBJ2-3,TGCGCCAGCAGCTTGGGACTAGCGGGCACAGATACGCAGTATTTT,CASSLGLAGTDTQYF
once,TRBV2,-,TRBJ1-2,TGTGCCAGCTCAGGGGACGACTATGGCTACACCTTC,CASSGDDYGYTF
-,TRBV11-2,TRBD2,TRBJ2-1,TGTGCCAGCAGCTTATCAGCGGGAGGGCCTGGTGAGCAGTTCTTC,CASSLSAGGPGEQFF
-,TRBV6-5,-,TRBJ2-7,TGTGCCAGCAGTTACTCGGGACTGCTCTCCTACGAGCAGTACTTC,CASSYSGLLSYEQYF
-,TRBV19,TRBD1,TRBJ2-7,TGTGCCAGTAGTAAAGAAGGCTTCTGGACAGGTGGCTACGAGCAGTACTTC,CASSKEGFWTGGYEQYF
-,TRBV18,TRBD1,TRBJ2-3,TGTGCCAGCTCACCGACAGGGACAGGAGATACGCAGTATTTT,CASSPTGTGDTQYF
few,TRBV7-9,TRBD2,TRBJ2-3,TGTGCCAGCAGCTTAGTATCCCGCGGGAGAATTTATACAGATACGCAGTATTTT,CASSLVSRGRIYTDTQYF
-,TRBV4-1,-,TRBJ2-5,TGCGCCAGCAGCCGTATCACAGGGACCCAAGAGACCCAGTACTTC,CASSRITGTQETQYF
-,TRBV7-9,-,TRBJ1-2,TGTGCCAGCAGCTTACAGTTTGGCTACACCTTC,CASSLQFGYTF
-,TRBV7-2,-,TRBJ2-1,TGTGCCAGCAGCTTATGGCAGGGTGAGCAGTTCTTC,CASSLWQGEQFF
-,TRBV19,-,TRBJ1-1,TGTGCCAGTAGTATTAGTCTGAACACTGAAGCTTTCTTT,CASSISLNTEAFF
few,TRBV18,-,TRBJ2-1,TGTGCCAGCTCACTAGCGGCTCGGCAGTTCTTC,CASSLAARQFF
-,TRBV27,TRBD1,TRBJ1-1,TGTGCCAGCAGTTCGCCCTCCAGGGGGCGAACTGAAGCTTTCTTT,CASSSPSRGRTEAFF
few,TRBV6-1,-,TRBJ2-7,TGTGCCAGCAACCTATCAGGGTGGGAGGCAGACGAGCAGTACTTC,CASNLSGWEADEQYF
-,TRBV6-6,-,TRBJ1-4,TGTGCCAGCAGTTACTCAAGGGACAAGGCTGGAAAACTGTTTTTT,CASSYSRDKAGKLFF
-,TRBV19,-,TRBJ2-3,TGTGCCAGTAGTATAGACCAAGATACGCAGTATTTT,CASSIDQDTQYF
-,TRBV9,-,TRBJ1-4,TGTGCCAGCAGCGCCCGGGACGGGGGATATGAAAAACTGTTTTTT,CASSARDGGYEKLFF
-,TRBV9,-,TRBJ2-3,TGTGCCAGCAGCTCAGTAGGCGGGAGCACAGATACGCAGTATTTT,CASSSVGGSTDTQYF
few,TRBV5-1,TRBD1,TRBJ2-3,TGCGCCAGCAGCCCAGGACAGGGATCATTAAATACGCAGTATTTT,CASSPGQGSLNTQYF
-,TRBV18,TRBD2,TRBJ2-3,TGTGCCAGCTCACAGGTAGCGGGAGGTACCGATACGCAGTATTTT,CASSQVAGGTDTQYF
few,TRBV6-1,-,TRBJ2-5,TGTGCCAGCAGTGCGCCTAGCGCCGGTCGGGAGACCCAGTACTTC,CASSAPSAGRETQYF
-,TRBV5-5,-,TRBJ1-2,TGTGCCAGCAGCTTGGGGGGTCAGGGGAATGGCTACACCTTC,CASSLGGQGNGYTF
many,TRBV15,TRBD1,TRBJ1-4,TGTGCCACCAGCGTACAGGGGGATGAAAAACTGTTTTTT,CATSVQGDEKLFF
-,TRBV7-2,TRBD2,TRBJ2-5,TGTGCCAGCAGCTTCCCGTCCGCGGGAGGGATCCAAGAGACCCAGTACTTC,CASSFPSAGGIQETQYF
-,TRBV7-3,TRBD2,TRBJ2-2,TGTGCCAGCAGCTTAGGGGCGGGAGCCGGGGAGCTGTTTTTT,CASSLGAGAGELFF
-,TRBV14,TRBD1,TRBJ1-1,TGTGCCAGCAGCCATTTTCCTGGACAGGGGAACACTGAAGCTTTCTTT,CASSHFPGQGNTEAFF
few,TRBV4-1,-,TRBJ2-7,TGCGCCAGCAGCCAAGATCAGGGTCCCTACGAGCAGTACTTC,CASSQDQGPYEQYF
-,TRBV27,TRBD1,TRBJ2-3,TGTGCCAGCAGTTTCCTCACAGGGGCAGATACGCAGTATTTT,CASSFLTGADTQYF
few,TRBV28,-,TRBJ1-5,TGTGCCAGCAGTTTACTCTCCCTATATAGCAATCAGCCCCAGCATTTT,CASSLLSLYSNQPQHF
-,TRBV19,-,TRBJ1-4,TGTGCCAGTAGTTCCCCCCGGACAGCCAATAATGAAAAACTGTTTTTT,CASSSPRTANNEKLFF
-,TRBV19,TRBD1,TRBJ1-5,TGTGCCAGTAGTATCTCGGGACAGGGCCATCAGCCCCAGCATTTT,CASSISGQGHQPQHF